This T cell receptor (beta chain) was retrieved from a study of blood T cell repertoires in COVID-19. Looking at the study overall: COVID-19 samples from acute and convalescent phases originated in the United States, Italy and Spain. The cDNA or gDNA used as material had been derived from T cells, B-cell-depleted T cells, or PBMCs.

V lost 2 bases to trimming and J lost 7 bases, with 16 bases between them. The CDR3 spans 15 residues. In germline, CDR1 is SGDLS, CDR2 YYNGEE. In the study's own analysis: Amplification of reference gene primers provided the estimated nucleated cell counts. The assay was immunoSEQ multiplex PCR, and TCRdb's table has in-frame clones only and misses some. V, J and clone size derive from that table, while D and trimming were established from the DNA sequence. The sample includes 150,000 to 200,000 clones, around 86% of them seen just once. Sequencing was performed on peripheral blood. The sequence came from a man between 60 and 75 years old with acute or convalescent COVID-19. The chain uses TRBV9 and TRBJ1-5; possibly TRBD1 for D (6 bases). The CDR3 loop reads CASSVGTSQNQPQHF. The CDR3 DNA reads TGTGCCAGCAGCGTTGGGACAAGCCAAAACCAGCCCCAGCATTTT.